This T cell receptor (beta chain) was observed in a study of T-cell memory formation after mild COVID-19. Study-level background: Each donor largely had its own TCR clusters. Study results and limitations: Clones that shrank (day 15 to 85) were balanced CD4/CD8, whereas later expanders leaned CD4+. Contracting CD4+ clones were located mainly in CM and EM, and CD8+ clones in EMRA.

TCRdb fed the 5' RACE reads into MiXCR, producing one record per CDR3 protein. The sample holds fewer than 450,000 distinct CDR3 sequences, approximately 24% seen once. J gave up 4 bases and V 2 bases, and 11 bases lay outside the gene matches. Germline V lookup: CDR1 SGHDT, CDR2 YYEEEE. The CDR3 sequence is 16 residues long. As to this clonotype: No antigen is known for it.

The chain employs TRBV5-6 and TRBJ2-7, with 8 bases that match TRBD1. The material sequenced was PBMCs or a T cell subset sorted from them (not recorded which). The sequence was collected from an adult woman who had mild COVID-19 (a few samples of this study predate the infection). Cell type and time point are not known. The CDR3 region is CASSFLTGTGLYEQYF. In DNA, the CDR3 is TGTGCCAGCAGCTTCCTCACAGGGACAGGTCTGTACGAGCAGTACTTC.